A selection of T cell receptor beta chains follows, all from one sample in a study of T cells in localized non-small cell lung cancer. The method was immunoSEQ multiplex PCR; TCRdb's version includes in-frame clones alone and lacks a portion of them. The sample includes fewer than 40,000 clones, about nine tenths of them seen just once. The material sequenced was peripheral blood, taken before any cancer treatment. Every receptor here comes from a male donor aged 60 or older with stage III lung adenocarcinoma. The CDR3 runs from the conserved cysteine through the conserved F or W. The D gene is left open where the match is weak.

len,d_gene,v_gene,j_gene,CDR3aa,CDR3nt
16,-,TRBV25-1,TRBJ2-3,CASNRERSGSTDTQYF,TGTGCCAGCAATAGAGAACGGAGCGGGAGCACAGATACGCAGTATTTT
14,TRBD2,TRBV5-4,TRBJ2-7,CASSLWAGEGEQYF,TGTGCCAGCAGCTTGTGGGCGGGAGAAGGCGAGCAGTACTTC
15,TRBD1,TRBV5-1,TRBJ2-5,CASSPTGASGQTQYF,TGCGCCAGCAGCCCCACAGGGGCCTCGGGACAGACCCAGTACTTC
14,-,TRBV29-1,TRBJ1-2,CSVGPGEGDYGYTF,TGCAGCGTTGGCCCCGGGGAGGGCGACTATGGCTACACCTTC
12,-,TRBV7-6,TRBJ2-2,CASSHFPGELFF,TGTGCCAGCAGCCATTTTCCGGGGGAGCTGTTTTTT
17,-,TRBV7-2,TRBJ2-5,CASSLAWDGGVGETQYF,TGTGCCAGCAGCTTAGCTTGGGACGGGGGAGTCGGGGAGACCCAGTACTTC
13,TRBD1,TRBV7-3,TRBJ2-2,CASSLGQGGELFF,TGTGCCAGCAGCCTCGGACAGGGCGGGGAGCTGTTTTTT
15,-,TRBV30,TRBJ2-1,CAWSTPVAGLYEQFF,TGTGCCTGGAGCACGCCGGTTGCAGGGTTATATGAGCAGTTCTTC
17,-,TRBV4-1,TRBJ1-6,CASSQDAPGSYNSPLHF,TGCGCCAGCAGCCAAGATGCCCCCGGCTCCTATAATTCACCCCTCCACTTT
22,-,TRBV21-1,TRBJ2-1,CASSKPSGEGRGAIGSTYEQFF,TGTGCCAGCAGCAAACCTTCTGGGGAGGGAAGAGGCGCCATCGGGTCTACATATGAGCAGTTCTTC
14,TRBD1,TRBV6-1,TRBJ1-1,CASKGAEVGTEAFF,TGTGCCAGCAAGGGGGCAGAGGTGGGCACTGAAGCTTTCTTT